These 8 T cell receptor beta chains were all obtained from the same sample, sequenced in a study of CD8+ T cells in alopecia areata. The authors extracted RNA and reverse transcribed it into cDNA as the sequencing template. Method: immunoSEQ multiplex PCR; TCRdb's copy keeps in-frame clones and lacks some. Of roughly 200,000 clones listed, 40% to 45% are singletons. The treatment denotes: oral pan-JAK inhibitor, 5-10 mg twice daily. The sequences come from CD4+ T cells sorted from blood, collected at approximately week 37, from a patient treated with tofacitinib. The source of these receptors is a human donor with alopecia areata.

The genes are TRBV29-1 and TRBJ2-1; D not certain. From germline, CDR1 is SQVTM and CDR2 ANQGSEA. Trimming stripped 2 bases from V and 6 bases from J, with 14 bases between. The CDR3 sequence is 14 residues long. CDR3 sequence (DNA): TGCAGCGTTGAACGACTTCTCCTACGCAATGAGCAGTTCTTC. Translated, it gives CSVERLLLRNEQFF.

The CDR3, as DNA: TGTGCCAGCAGTGAAGGACAGGGTGCTGGGGCCAACGTCCTGACTTTC. Protein: CASSEGQGAGANVLTF. This chain joins TRBV2 and TRBJ2-6; TRBD1 matches 7 bases. V shed 1 base and J 2 bases; nucleotides not matched to a gene: 2. This CDR3 has 16 amino acids. Germline CDR1 reads SNHLY; CDR2 reads FYNNEI.

The chain combines TRBV5-1 with TRBJ2-3; D unresolved. This CDR3 contains 15 residues. From germline, CDR1 is SGHRS and CDR2 YFSETQ. Between the trimmed V and J ends, which lost 2 bases and 4 bases, there was a span of 14 bases. The CDR3 region is CASSFGSGLPDTQYF. CDR3 DNA: TGCGCCAGCAGCTTTGGAAGTGGTCTACCAGATACGCAGTATTTT.

This clone was seen a single time. The chain employs TRBV6-5 and TRBJ2-7; 7 nucleotides agree with TRBD1. The germline V gene has CDR1 MNHEY and CDR2 SVGAGI. CDR3 length equals 15 residues. V lost 3 bases to trimming and J lost 2 bases; unmatched junction nucleotides: 7. The CDR3 nucleotides read TGTGCCAGCAGTTATCACGGACAGGAACCCTACGAGCAGTACTTC. Amino acid sequence: CASSYHGQEPYEQYF.

This clone was found many times. The chain recombines TRBV7-8 with TRBJ2-2; 10 positions agree with TRBD2. CDR1 is SGHVS and CDR2 is FQNEAQ in the germline V gene. The ends lost 4 bases at V and 6 bases at J; junction bases unmatched: 5. The CDR3 spans 15 residues. CDR3 region: CASSSSGSGSGELFF. The CDR3 DNA reads as TGTGCCAGCAGCTCTAGCGGGAGTGGGTCCGGGGAGCTGTTTTTT.

The chain joins TRBV29-1 to TRBJ2-3; D gene unclear. CDR3 size: 13 residues. V was clipped by 7 bases and J by 5 bases, with 16 bases between them. CDR1 SQVTM and CDR2 ANQGSEA come from the germline V gene. The CDR3 DNA sequence: TGCAGCGCGTTCGGGTCGTTGGGAGATACGCAGTATTTT. As protein: CSAFGSLGDTQYF.

This sequence joins TRBV10-3 and TRBJ2-1, with TRBD2 identical over 7 bases. The CDR3 is made up of 15 amino acids. The V gene end was trimmed by 5 bases and the J gene end by 0 bases; junction bases not matched to a gene: 4. In germline, CDR1 is ENHRY, CDR2 SYGVKD. The CDR3 here is CAISWGGSSYNEQFF. CDR3 nucleotides: TGTGCCATCAGTTGGGGGGGGAGCTCCTACAATGAGCAGTTCTTC.

The gene calls are TRBV5-1 and TRBJ1-2; 7 bases are a match to TRBD1. This CDR3 is 14 amino acids long. With 0 bases clipped from V and 8 bases from J, the junction kept 7 bases outside the gene matches. Germline values: CDR1 SGHRS, CDR2 YFSETQ. The CDR3 nucleotides read TGCGCCAGCAGCTTGGTACAGGGGAGTGACGGCTACACCTTC. This translates into CASSLVQGSDGYTF. The entire variable domain, with the rest obtained from reference TRBV5-1 and TRBJ1-2, is as follows: KAGVTQTPRYLIKTRGQQVTLSCSPISGHRSVSWYQQTPGQGLQFLFEYFSETQRNKGNFPGRFSGRQFSNSRSEMNVSTLELGDSALYLCASSLVQGSDGYTFGSGTRLTVV.